The clone carrying this TCR beta chain was observed at least ten times. What it recognizes is unknown. The entry originates in a study of response to subunit inactivated influenza vaccine. TCRdb redid the calling of the RT-PCR reads with MiXCR, one entry per CDR3 protein. Of 500,000 or so distinct CDR3 sequences listed, 16% are singletons. Notes on the study in general: New T cells are recruited in small numbers by each seasonal influenza vaccination, according to the authors' suggestion.

This CDR3 is built from 14 residues. Germline V CDR1 and CDR2: ENHRY, SYGVKD. With 2 bases removed from V and 7 bases from J, the gap between germline ends came to 12 bases. Source: CD4+ T cells sorted from PBMCs, taken less than 30 months after vaccination. The gene calls are TRBV10-3 and TRBJ2-1, with a possible D match to TRBD2 (6 bases). The sequence came from a man between 50 and 70 years old who received an inactivated influenza vaccine. CDR3 DNA: TGTGCCATCAGTGAGGCGGGGACCAAAAATGAGCAGTTCTTC. It codes for CAISEAGTKNEQFF.